This T cell receptor beta chain was sequenced in a study of blood T cell repertoires in COVID-19. In the study's own analysis: Reference gene primers were amplified, and this amplification served to estimate nucleated cell counts. This table comes from immunoSEQ multiplex PCR, and its TCRdb copy is limited to in-frame clones, with some not included. The V and J calls and the clone size are those of that table, but D and trimming were determined from the DNA. The repertoire has around 300,000 clones, nearly 90% of them found once; the top ten carry about 1.8%. V trimming: 4 bases; J trimming: 8 bases; junction bases outside the gene matches: 12. The CDR3 spans 16 residues. CDR1 is KGHSH, CDR2 LQKENI, per germline.

The clonotype comes from a woman under 30 with acute COVID-19. The rearrangement uses TRBV18 and TRBJ2-1; 9 bases fit TRBD2. Source material: PBMCs or T cells enriched from blood (not recorded which). CDR3 bases: TGTGCCAGCTCACACACTCAGGGACTAGCAATCTATGAGCAGTTCTTC. Protein: CASSHTQGLAIYEQFF.